One sample yielded the 3 T cell receptor beta chains listed below, sequenced in a study of glioma-infiltrating T cells after dendritic cell vaccination. Libraries were prepared by immunoSEQ multiplex PCR; TCRdb keeps only in-frame clonotypes and omits some of them. Of approximately 100,000 clones in the sample, around 80% were seen once. Sequencing used blood, obtained before dendritic cell vaccination. The source of these receptors is a human donor with glioblastoma.

The chain joins TRBV19 to TRBJ2-2; D uncertain. Germline CDR1 and CDR2: LNHDA and SQIVND (reference sequence). The CDR3 contains 14 residues. V lost 4 bases, J lost 0 bases, and 6 bases lay in between. The CDR3: CASSNRPNTGELFF. As DNA, the CDR3 is TGTGCCAGTAGTAACAGACCGAACACCGGGGAGCTGTTTTTT.

The chain combines TRBV6-1 with TRBJ1-1, with 8 positions matching TRBD1. Germline CDR1 MNHNS, CDR2 SASEGT. The V gene end was trimmed by 2 bases and the J gene end by 1 base; junction bases not matched to a gene: 0. This CDR3 has 14 residues. CDR3: CASSEQGANTEAFF. CDR3 DNA: TGTGCCAGCAGTGAACAGGGGGCGAACACTGAAGCTTTCTTT.

V is TRBV28 and J is TRBJ1-1, with 9 bases matching TRBD1. Germline V gene sequence: CDR1 MDHEN, CDR2 SYDVKM. This CDR3 is built from 14 residues. V was clipped by 5 bases and J by 5 bases; unmatched bases: 6. The CDR3 loop reads CASSRDRVVTEAFF. CDR3 in DNA: TGTGCCAGCAGTAGGGACAGGGTGGTGACTGAAGCTTTCTTT.